The clone carrying this T cell receptor (beta chain) appeared a single time. The CDR3 extends over 15 amino acids. Germline V CDR1 and CDR2: SGHRS, YFSETQ. V shed 4 bases and J 3 bases; nucleotides not matched to a gene: 7. The sample originates from a study of blood T cell repertoires in COVID-19. Study overall: In each case, the material was cDNA or gDNA derived from T cells, B-cell-depleted T cells, or PBMCs.

Using immunoSEQ multiplex PCR, the repertoire was profiled, and TCRdb retains in-frame clones only, with some absent. Seen here are roughly 100,000 clones, roughly 87% observed once, and the top ten hold 5% to 5.5%. This TCR derives from a woman older than 75 with active COVID-19. The sequenced material came from peripheral blood. The V call is TRBV5-1, the J call TRBJ1-5; 7 nucleotides agree with TRBD1. The CDR3 sequence: CASSEGTATNQPQHF. The CDR3 DNA sequence: TGCGCCAGCAGCGAAGGGACAGCGACCAATCAGCCCCAGCATTTT.